This T cell receptor beta chain was captured in a study of CXCR4 blockade with PD-1 therapy in pancreatic cancer (dated by TCRdb to about 2019). Broadly, across the study: Multiplex immunohistochemistry and TCRbeta immunosequencing of resected pancreatic ductal adenocarcinoma were combined in the study with ex vivo slice culture in which PD-1 and CXCR4 blockade were tested. Two geographically distinct regions were TCR-sequenced from each of roughly six tumors to assess intratumoral heterogeneity. Overall study results and their limits: A strong correlation was found between amino acid clone frequency and the number of distinct nucleotide rearrangements encoding each amino acid clone, suggesting convergent selection by common tumor antigens. Only TCRbeta chains were sequenced, so true antigen-specificity overlap of convergent dominant clones remained unconfirmed pending paired alpha-beta single-cell sequencing. Tumors had clonal expansion, with a mean productive clonality of around 0.15 compared with about 0.05 in healthy blood, yet clonality showed no correlation with survival.

Inclusive of the bounding cysteine and phenylalanine, the CDR3 is 15 residues long. Only the CDR3 DNA is retained, 45 bases long and in frame from the first base. Trimming removed 1 base from V and 0 bases from J, leaving 7 bases between the germline ends. CDR1 and CDR2 are drawn from the germline V gene: SGHVS, FNYEAQ. The archived tumor blocks were obtained from patients to whom no neoadjuvant therapy had been administered before resection. In the preserved-tissue arm, the study used approximately 32 surgical resection samples taken from some 25 pancreatic ductal adenocarcinoma patients who had not previously been treated. DNA for the resection arm was extracted from ten 5-micron curls of FFPE tumor lying next to the multiplex immunohistochemistry slide. Using the immunoSEQ Assay at Adaptive Biotechnologies, the researchers immunosequenced TCRbeta CDR3 regions from the extracted DNA. On the study's bioinformatics: To quantify the absolute abundance of each unique TCRbeta CDR3, sequences were collapsed and filtered. Clonality, calculated using only productive in-frame rearrangements, was defined as 1 minus Pielou's evenness. Regional overlap was measured by following the top 100 nucleotide rearrangements across paired samples, and the Morisita index was used to compare paired samples with unrelated samples. Convergence of nucleotide rearrangements onto identical amino acid sequences was assessed with the immunoSEQ Rearrangement Details tool. The clones in this table, taken by TCRdb from immuneACCESS, are in-frame only. Not every clone is retained; where verified, under half of the shortfall comes from an unresolved V gene, and the cause of the rest is unknown. D and trimming were read from the DNA, whereas the V and J calls and clone size are those reported in that table. The sample includes roughly 15,000 clones, with over 60% observed a single time. The ten top clones hold 5.5% to 6% of the sample.

About this clone: It has no known antigen specificity. Base qualities are not provided; no much larger clone lies one nucleotide away.

The chain was built from TRBV7-6 and TRBJ1-3, with the D segment identity uncertain. This clonotype originated in a human donor with pancreatic ductal adenocarcinoma. Sequenced input: tumor tissue. The sequenced DNA: TGTGCCAGCAGCTTAGGCGCGGGCTCTGGAAACACCATATATTTT. Translated, this is CASSLGAGSGNTIYF.